This TCR beta chain was obtained from a study of control samples from healthy donors and cancer patients. V was trimmed by 1 base and J by 4 bases, leaving 19 bases between them. CDR3 length: 17 amino acids. Germline V lookup: CDR1 KGHSH, CDR2 LQKENI. Sequenced by immunoSEQ multiplex PCR; TCRdb stores in-frame clones only, minus some. This table holds approximately 150,000 clones, 96% found once. The clonotype was recovered from a woman in her 30s in good health. The sequenced sample was blood. This chain links TRBV18 with TRBJ1-1, with D uncertain. CDR3 coding DNA: TGTGCCAGCTCACCACTGGACTTAAAAAGTAGGGCCACTGAAGCTTTCTTT. Translated: CASSPLDLKSRATEAFF.